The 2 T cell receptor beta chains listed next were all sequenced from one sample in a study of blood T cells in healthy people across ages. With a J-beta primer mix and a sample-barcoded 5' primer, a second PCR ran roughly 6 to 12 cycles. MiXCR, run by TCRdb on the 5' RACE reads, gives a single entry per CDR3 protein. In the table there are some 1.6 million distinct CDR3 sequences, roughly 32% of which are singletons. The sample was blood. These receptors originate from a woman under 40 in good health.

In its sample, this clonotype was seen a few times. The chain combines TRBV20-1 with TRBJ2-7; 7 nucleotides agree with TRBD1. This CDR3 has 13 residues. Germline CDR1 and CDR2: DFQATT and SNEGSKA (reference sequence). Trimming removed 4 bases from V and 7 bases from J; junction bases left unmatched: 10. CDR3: CSATKTGTREQYF. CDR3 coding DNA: TGCAGTGCTACAAAGACAGGGACGAGGGAGCAGTACTTC.

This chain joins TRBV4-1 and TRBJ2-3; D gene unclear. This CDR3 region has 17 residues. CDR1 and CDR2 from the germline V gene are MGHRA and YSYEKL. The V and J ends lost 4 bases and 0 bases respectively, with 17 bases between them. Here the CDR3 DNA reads TGCGCCAGCAGCCCGGGCCGGGTAGGGATTAGCACAGATACGCAGTATTTT. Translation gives CASSPGRVGISTDTQYF.